The source of this T cell receptor (beta chain) is a study of cytomegalovirus exposure and HLA in healthy donors. Study-wide points: Usually a TCR sequence was rare, but some public TCRs were found in many donors.

This clone appeared a single time. Its matching antigen is unknown. Primers: 60 Vbeta forward and 13 Jbeta reverse. Method: immunoSEQ multiplex PCR; TCRdb's copy keeps in-frame clones and lacks some. Here the sample spans 170,000 or so clones, roughly 82% being singletons. Sequencing used PBMCs. This TCR was recovered from a woman in her forties or fifties in good health and CMV-seronegative.

Written as DNA, the CDR3 is TGCGCCAGCAACGTTGGGGGGGGTATGGAGACCCAGTACTTC. It translates to CASNVGGGMETQYF. The J gene is TRBJ2-5, the V gene TRBV5-1; 7 nucleotides match TRBD2. This CDR3 contains 14 residues. V shed 6 bases and J 5 bases; nucleotides not matched to a gene: 10. Germline values: CDR1 SGHRS, CDR2 YFSETQ.